These T cell receptor beta chains were read from a single sample in a study of blood T cell repertoires in COVID-19. Assay used: immunoSEQ multiplex PCR; TCRdb lists only in-frame clones, some missing. The sample consists of 90,000 to 110,000 clones, approximately 76% of them appearing once. Sequencing was done on a sample of peripheral blood. Receptor source: a woman in her seventies with acute or convalescent COVID-19. The CDR3 runs from the conserved cysteine through the conserved F or W. A D gene is named only where the DNA matches it firmly. Clone sizes are given selectively: once, few, many, or a class where the clone is expanded.

18	TRBV19	TRBD1	TRBJ1-2	NA	CASSTAINRQGAGYGYTF	TGTGCCAGTAGTACGGCCATCAACCGACAGGGGGCCGGCTATGGCTACACCTTC
18	TRBV11-2	TRBD2	TRBJ2-3	NA	CASSPYIPGLVSTDTQYF	TGTGCCAGCAGCCCATACATCCCGGGACTAGTAAGCACAGATACGCAGTATTTT
15	TRBV30	TRBD1	TRBJ1-5	few	CACTTDRGGNQPQHF	TGTGCCTGCACTACGGACAGGGGAGGCAATCAGCCCCAGCATTTT
16	TRBV5-1	TRBD2	TRBJ2-3	once	CASSKTSGTFTDTQYF	TGCGCCAGCAGCAAGACTAGCGGGACGTTCACAGATACGCAGTATTTT
16	TRBV27	TRBD1	TRBJ2-2	NA	CASSLRWQGAGGELFF	TGTGCCAGCAGTTTACGGTGGCAGGGGGCGGGCGGGGAGCTGTTTTTT
15	TRBV27	NA	TRBJ1-2	NA	CATNLIRPTGGGYTF	TGTGCCACCAATCTCATAAGGCCCACCGGGGGAGGCTACACCTTC
16	TRBV6-1	TRBD1	TRBJ2-7	NA	CASSEPTGQLVYEQYF	TGTGCCAGCAGTGAGCCGACGGGACAGCTAGTATACGAGCAGTACTTC
13	TRBV7-2	TRBD1	TRBJ1-1	few	CASSAGTGAEAFF	TGTGCCAGCAGCGCCGGGACAGGAGCTGAAGCTTTCTTT
14	TRBV9	NA	TRBJ1-4	few	CASSSSGSNEKLFF	TGTGCCAGCAGCTCGAGCGGAAGCAATGAAAAACTGTTTTTT
15	TRBV7-7	TRBD2	TRBJ2-5	few	CASSPVGAGGRTQYF	TGTGCCAGCAGCCCGGTCGGGGCGGGGGGAAGAACCCAGTACTTC
20	TRBV6-2/TRBV6-3	NA	TRBJ1-5	NA	CASSPRGYAMGIRGNQPQHF	TGTGCCAGCAGCCCTAGGGGGTACGCTATGGGGATCCGTGGCAATCAGCCCCAGCATTTT
12	TRBV25-1	NA	TRBJ1-5	NA	CASTGWDFTQHF	TGTGCCAGCACAGGGTGGGACTTCACACAGCATTTT
14	TRBV7-9	TRBD1	TRBJ2-7	NA	CASSHRDRVHEQYF	TGTGCCAGCAGCCACCGGGACAGGGTCCACGAGCAGTACTTC
17	TRBV9	TRBD2	TRBJ2-1	NA	CASSVGASGGAYNEQFF	TGTGCCAGCAGCGTAGGGGCTAGCGGGGGGGCCTACAATGAGCAGTTCTTC
16	TRBV6-2/TRBV6-3	NA	TRBJ2-5	NA	CASSYSRGRGQETQYF	TGTGCCAGCAGTTATAGCCGGGGGCGGGGGCAAGAGACCCAGTACTTC
13	TRBV2	NA	TRBJ1-1	NA	CASSDRGPTEAFF	TGTGCCAGCAGTGACAGGGGCCCCACTGAAGCTTTCTTT
15	TRBV7-2	TRBD1	TRBJ1-2	NA	CASSSRTGGIYGYTF	TGTGCCAGCAGCTCCCGGACAGGGGGCATCTATGGCTACACCTTC
15	TRBV5-1	NA	TRBJ2-7	once	CASSPAGAQDYEQYF	TGCGCCAGCAGCCCTGCAGGGGCTCAAGACTACGAGCAGTACTTC
15	TRBV27	NA	TRBJ2-3	NA	CASSLSQGFGDTQYF	TGTGCCAGCAGTTTATCCCAGGGCTTTGGAGATACGCAGTATTTT
15	TRBV6-5	TRBD2	TRBJ2-5	NA	CASSPSSGPQETQYF	TGTGCCAGCAGTCCCTCTAGCGGACCCCAAGAGACCCAGTACTTC
17	TRBV19	NA	TRBJ1-5	few	CASTPLAGERFNQPQHF	TGTGCCAGTACCCCGTTAGCAGGGGAAAGATTTAATCAGCCCCAGCATTTT
17	TRBV19	TRBD2	TRBJ2-7	NA	CASSPRTSGAEFYEQYF	TGTGCCAGTAGTCCCCGGACTAGCGGGGCGGAATTCTACGAGCAGTACTTC
14	TRBV19	TRBD1	TRBJ2-5	NA	CASSKDREQETQYF	TGTGCCAGTAGTAAGGACAGGGAGCAAGAGACCCAGTACTTC
16	TRBV5-5	TRBD1	TRBJ1-5	NA	CASSRTGDNSNQPQHF	TGTGCCAGCAGTCGGACAGGAGATAATAGCAATCAGCCCCAGCATTTT
14	TRBV28	NA	TRBJ2-7	few	CASSSRVPLYEQYF	TGTGCCAGCAGTTCCAGGGTTCCCCTCTACGAGCAGTACTTC
16	TRBV3-1/TRBV3-2	TRBD2	TRBJ2-1	NA	CASSLQTSGPYNEQFF	TGTGCCAGCAGCCTGCAAACTAGCGGACCCTACAATGAGCAGTTCTTC
15	TRBV5-4	NA	TRBJ2-1	NA	CASSLAQGYYNEQFF	TGTGCCAGCAGCTTGGCTCAGGGGTATTACAATGAGCAGTTCTTC
14	TRBV5-1	TRBD2	TRBJ2-3	NA	CASSLGPGGNTQYF	TGCGCCAGCAGCTTGGGGCCGGGGGGAAATACGCAGTATTTT
17	TRBV7-8	TRBD2	TRBJ2-2	NA	CASSLVGSGVNTGELFF	TGTGCCAGCAGCTTAGTCGGTAGCGGGGTAAACACCGGGGAGCTGTTTTTT
11	TRBV10-3	NA	TRBJ2-7	NA	CAISERQEQYF	TGTGCCATCAGTGAAAGACAGGAGCAGTACTTC
17	TRBV11-3	TRBD2	TRBJ2-3	NA	CASSSRGSGGGADTQYF	TGTGCCAGCAGCTCAAGGGGTAGCGGGGGTGGGGCAGATACGCAGTATTTT
16	TRBV7-9	NA	TRBJ2-3	NA	CASSLAGLLFTDTQYF	TGTGCCAGCAGCTTAGCCGGACTCCTTTTCACAGATACGCAGTATTTT
13	TRBV5-1	NA	TRBJ1-2	NA	CASSLKGDQGYTF	TGCGCCAGCAGCTTGAAGGGGGATCAGGGCTACACCTTC
15	TRBV25-1	TRBD2	TRBJ2-5	NA	CASSAQTSSRETQYF	TGTGCCAGCAGTGCCCAGACTAGCTCGCGAGAGACCCAGTACTTC
16	TRBV6-2/TRBV6-3	TRBD1	TRBJ2-3	NA	CASSYLGQGITDTQYF	TGTGCCAGCAGTTACCTCGGACAGGGAATCACAGATACGCAGTATTTT
13	TRBV9	TRBD1	TRBJ2-7	NA	CASSQGQGYEQYF	TGTGCCAGCAGCCAGGGACAGGGTTACGAGCAGTACTTC
14	TRBV4-3	NA	TRBJ1-1	NA	CASSRGTPNTEAFF	TGCGCCAGCAGCCGTGGGACACCGAACACTGAAGCTTTCTTT
15	TRBV5-6	NA	TRBJ2-7	once	CASSLGTAQSYEQYF	TGTGCCAGCAGCTTGGGGACAGCTCAATCCTACGAGCAGTACTTC
15	TRBV5-6	TRBD1	TRBJ2-3	NA	CASSLRDRRTDTQYF	TGTGCCAGCAGCTTGCGGGACAGACGCACAGATACGCAGTATTTT
15	TRBV19	TRBD1	TRBJ2-7	NA	CASSSGDTGVYEQYF	TGTGCCAGTAGTAGTGGGGACACAGGGGTCTACGAGCAGTACTTC